Presented here are 15 T cell receptor beta chains from one specimen sequenced in a study of OX40 agonist ivuxolimab in advanced cancers. Generated by immunoSEQ multiplex PCR, the TCRdb table keeps only in-frame clones and is missing some. The sample holds about 78,000 clones; roughly nine tenths are singletons and the top ten take approximately 3%. The input for sequencing was CD4+ or CD8+ T cells sorted from blood, taken in a trial of the OX40 agonist ivuxolimab. These receptors came from an adult with an advanced solid tumor such as melanoma, head and neck, liver or kidney cancer.

This clone was seen just once. For the CDR3, the DNA is TGTGCCAGCAGACAGGGATCCCCCGGGGAGCTGTTTTTT. Translating gives CASRQGSPGELFF. The chain links TRBV6-1 to TRBJ2-2; D perhaps matches TRBD1 (6 bases). CDR3 length: 13 residues. CDR1 and CDR2 (germline): MNHNS, SASEGT. V dropped 6 bases and J dropped 6 bases, with 11 bases sitting between them.

This chain connects TRBV10-2 to TRBJ1-1; a weak D match, TRBD1 (5 bases). This CDR3 contains 12 residues. V lost 7 bases and J 6 bases, leaving 12 bases between the germline ends. The V gene's germline CDR1 is WSHSY and CDR2 SAAADI. The CDR3 protein is CASTRGNAEAFF. The DNA for the CDR3 is TGCGCCAGCACGAGGGGCAACGCTGAAGCTTTCTTT.

The chain combines TRBV4-1 with TRBJ1-5; D may be TRBD1 (5 bases). Trimming cost V 1 base and J 8 bases, with 18 bases left between them. The germline V gene encodes CDR1 MGHRA and CDR2 YSYEKL. This CDR3 comprises 16 residues. This CDR3 is CASSQGGRQTSEPQHF. As DNA, the CDR3 is TGCGCCAGCAGCCAAGGGGGGAGACAGACCTCCGAGCCCCAGCATTTT.

DNA of the CDR3: TGTGCCAGCAGCTTGGTCCTGGCGGGCTACACCTTC. Translation gives CASSLVLAGYTF. This chain links TRBV5-8 with TRBJ1-2; D not certain. The CDR3 is made up of 12 amino acids. Per the germline V gene, CDR1 is SGHTS and CDR2 is YDEGEE. Trimming stripped 0 bases from V and 8 bases from J, with 8 bases between.

The chain joins TRBV6-1 to TRBJ2-7, with unresolved D. Germline CDR1 reads MNHNS; CDR2 reads SASEGT. V lost 7 bases, J lost 5 bases, and 21 bases lay in between. The CDR3 is made up of 15 amino acids. For the CDR3, the DNA is TGTGCCAGCACCTTTTTGCGATCCAAGGGCGACGAGCAGTACTTC. Encoded protein: CASTFLRSKGDEQYF.

V is TRBV6-1 and J is TRBJ2-3, with 7 bases that match TRBD2. This CDR3 region has 15 residues. J was trimmed by 1 base and V by 4 bases; bases with no gene match: 5. Germline V lookup: CDR1 MNHNS, CDR2 SASEGT. The CDR3 coding sequence is TGTGCCAGCAGTGGGTTGGGGGGGGGCACAGATACGCAGTATTTT. Protein sequence: CASSGLGGGTDTQYF.

The V call is TRBV5-5, the J call TRBJ1-1, with a weak D call TRBD1 (5 bases). Germline V gene sequence: CDR1 SGHKS, CDR2 YYEKEE (reference sequence). CDR3 size: 14 residues. Trimming took off 0 bases at V and 11 bases at J, with 17 bases between the two ends. CDR3 in amino acids: CASSLAGPTPRAFF. In DNA form, the CDR3 reads TGTGCCAGCAGCTTGGCAGGGCCAACCCCCAGGGCTTTCTTT.

The rearrangement links TRBV5-1 to TRBJ2-1; no clear D gene. V was clipped by 4 bases and J by 6 bases, with 14 bases between them. This CDR3 comprises 14 residues. In germline, CDR1 is SGHRS, CDR2 YFSETQ. In nucleotides, the CDR3 is TGCGCCAGCAGCCTGGACCCACGGCCCAATGAGCAGTTCTTC. Its translation is CASSLDPRPNEQFF. The complete variable domain, with remaining parts taken from reference TRBV5-1 and TRBJ2-1, reads KAGVTQTPRYLIKTRGQQVTLSCSPISGHRSVSWYQQTPGQGLQFLFEYFSETQRNKGNFPGRFSGRQFSNSRSEMNVSTLELGDSALYLCASSLDPRPNEQFFGPGTRLTVL.

The rearrangement joins TRBV6-6 to TRBJ1-1; D is possibly TRBD1 (6 bases). The CDR3 has 13 residues. Germline CDR1 is MNHNY and CDR2 is SVGAGI (reference sequence). V was pared by 5 bases and J by 1 base, with 8 bases between. CDR3 DNA sequence: TGTGCCAGCAGTGCACAGGGGAACACTGAAGCTTTCTTT. Amino acids: CASSAQGNTEAFF.

The sample holds one count of this clone. The V and J genes are TRBV6-5 and TRBJ1-2, with D unclear. This CDR3 contains 15 residues. V lost 5 bases and J lost 4, with 17 bases in between. Germline CDR1 is MNHEY and CDR2 is SVGAGI. In DNA form, the CDR3 reads TGTGCCAGCAGTACCCTCCCCCCCAGCACCTATGGCTACACCTTC. It translates to CASSTLPPSTYGYTF.

J is TRBJ2-7 and V is TRBV6-1; D is unresolved. The CDR3 consists of 11 residues. V was pared by 6 bases and J by 9 bases, with 12 bases between. Germline assignment: CDR1 MNHNS and CDR2 SASEGT. This CDR3 is CASSFEAVQYF. CDR3 sequence (DNA): TGTGCCAGCAGCTTCGAGGCGGTGCAGTACTTC.

The V gene is TRBV7-9, the J gene TRBJ2-3, with TRBD2 as a possible D gene (7 bases). This CDR3 is 15 amino acids long. Trimming removed 1 base at V and 6 bases at J, with 14 bases between. Germline CDR1 SEHNR, CDR2 FQNEAQ (reference sequence). The CDR3 coding sequence is TGTGCCAGCAGCTTAGACGTAGGGGGGGCTGATACGCAGTATTTT. The encoded protein is CASSLDVGGADTQYF.

The chain uses TRBV6-6 and TRBJ1-1; 7 nucleotides agree with TRBD1. Germline lookup yields CDR1 MNHNY and CDR2 SVGAGI (reference sequence). V lost 7 bases, J lost 5 bases, and 10 bases stayed unmatched. CDR3 length: 14 residues. CDR3 amino acids: CASTAPGGTTEAFF. In nucleotides, the CDR3 is TGTGCCAGCACAGCCCCAGGGGGTACGACTGAAGCTTTCTTT.

The J gene is TRBJ1-1, the V gene TRBV6-1; the D is unclear. Germline V gene data show CDR1 as MNHNS and CDR2 as SASEGT. V was trimmed by 5 bases and J by 2 bases, leaving 12 bases between them. The CDR3 sequence is 14 residues long. The CDR3 sequence: CASSQTDGNTEAFF. CDR3 DNA: TGTGCCAGCAGTCAAACTGACGGAAACACTGAAGCTTTCTTT.

CDR3 coding DNA: TGTGCCACCGCCAAGGGATCTCTGGAGACCCAGTACTTC. Translating gives CATAKGSLETQYF. This sequence joins TRBV5-4 and TRBJ2-5; D call uncertain. Germline V gene sequence: CDR1 SGHNT, CDR2 YYREEE (reference sequence). This CDR3 has 13 residues. The germline V and J ends were trimmed by 9 bases and 5 bases, with 17 bases remaining between them.